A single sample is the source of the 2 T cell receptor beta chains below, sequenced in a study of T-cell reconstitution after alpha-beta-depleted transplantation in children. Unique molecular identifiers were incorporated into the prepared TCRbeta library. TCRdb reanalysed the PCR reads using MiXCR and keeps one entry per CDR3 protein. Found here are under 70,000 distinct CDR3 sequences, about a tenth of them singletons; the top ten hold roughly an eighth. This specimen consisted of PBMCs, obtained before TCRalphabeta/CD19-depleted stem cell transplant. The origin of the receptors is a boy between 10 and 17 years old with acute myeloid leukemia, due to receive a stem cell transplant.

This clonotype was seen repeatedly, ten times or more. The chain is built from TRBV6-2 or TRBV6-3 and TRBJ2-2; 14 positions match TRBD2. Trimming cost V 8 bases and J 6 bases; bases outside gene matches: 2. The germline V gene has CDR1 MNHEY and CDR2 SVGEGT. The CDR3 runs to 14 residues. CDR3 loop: CASWGLAGAGELFF. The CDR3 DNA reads TGTGCCAGCTGGGGACTAGCGGGAGCCGGGGAGCTGTTTTTT.

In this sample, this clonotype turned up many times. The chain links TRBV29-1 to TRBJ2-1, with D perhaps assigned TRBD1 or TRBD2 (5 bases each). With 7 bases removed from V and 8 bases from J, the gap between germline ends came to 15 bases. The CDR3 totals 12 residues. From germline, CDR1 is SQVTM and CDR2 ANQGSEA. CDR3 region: CSALVGTDEQFF. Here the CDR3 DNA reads TGCAGCGCACTGGTCGGGACGGATGAGCAGTTCTTC.